Presented here are 23 T cell receptor beta chains from one specimen sequenced in a study of shared clonotypes between healthy human individuals. Produced via immunoSEQ multiplex PCR; TCRdb's table is partial and in-frame only. The sample yields over 850,000 clones, around 78% seen once. Material: memory CD4+ T cells from PBMCs. As to subset: CD45RA-negative fraction. Source of these receptors: a man between 18 and 35 years old in good health. Some clones in this sample may be carry-over from other donors' samples.

V is TRBV19 and J is TRBJ2-3; 12 nucleotides match TRBD2. CDR1 is LNHDA and CDR2 is SQIVND in the germline V gene (reference sequence). J gave up 4 bases and V 4 bases, and 6 bases lay outside the gene matches. The CDR3 covers 16 residues. The CDR3 region is CASSTQLAGGPDTQYF. CDR3 bases: TGTGCCAGTAGTACACAACTAGCGGGAGGACCAGATACGCAGTATTTT. The full variable domain, with the rest looked up from reference TRBV19 and TRBJ2-3, is DGGITQSPKYLFRKEGQNVTLSCEQNLNHDAMYWYRQDPGQGLRLIYYSQIVNDFQKGDIAEGYSVSREKKESFPLTVTSAQKNPTAFYLCASSTQLAGGPDTQYFGPGTRLTVL.

The rearrangement joins TRBV2 to TRBJ1-4; weak D call: TRBD1 (5 bases). This CDR3 is 14 amino acids long. The germline gives CDR1 SNHLY, CDR2 FYNNEI. Trimming cost V 7 bases and J 3 bases, with 12 bases left between them. The CDR3, as DNA: TGTGCCAGCAAGGGGAGCCACCCTAATGAAAAACTGTTTTTT. As protein: CASKGSHPNEKLFF.

The chain joins TRBV19 to TRBJ1-1; TRBD1 might be the D (5 bases). CDR1 is LNHDA, CDR2 SQIVND, per germline (reference sequence). The CDR3 covers 15 residues. V was shortened by 1 base and J by 1 base, with 10 bases between the two germline ends. DNA of the CDR3: TGTGCCAGTAGTATAGGTGGACACCAGAACACTGAAGCTTTCTTT. As protein: CASSIGGHQNTEAFF. Full variable domain (missing parts from reference TRBV19 and TRBJ1-1): DGGITQSPKYLFRKEGQNVTLSCEQNLNHDAMYWYRQDPGQGLRLIYYSQIVNDFQKGDIAEGYSVSREKKESFPLTVTSAQKNPTAFYLCASSIGGHQNTEAFFGQGTRLTVV.

This clone was counted only a few times. V usage is TRBV6-4 and J usage is TRBJ1-2, with D tentatively TRBD1 (5 bases). The germline V gene encodes CDR1 MRHNA and CDR2 SNTAGT. The V end was cut by 9 bases, the J end by 4 bases, with 15 bases between. The CDR3 has 13 residues. CDR3 bases: TGTGCCAGTTCCGCCGGCGGGACCTATGGCTACACCTTC. Its translation is CASSAGGTYGYTF.

CDR3 in amino acids: CASSVARGDSNVLTF. CDR3 DNA sequence: TGTGCCAGCAGCGTAGCTAGGGGGGACTCCAACGTCCTGACTTTC. V is TRBV9 and J is TRBJ2-6; possibly TRBD1 or TRBD2 for D (6 bases each). With 0 bases removed from V and 8 bases from J, the gap between germline ends came to 12 bases. CDR3 length equals 15 residues. CDR1 and CDR2 from the germline V gene are SGDLS and YYNGEE. Full variable domain (outside the CDR3, taken from reference TRBV9 and TRBJ2-6): DSGVTQTPKHLITATGQRVTLRCSPRSGDLSVYWYQQSLDQGLQFLIQYYNGEERAKGNILERFSAQQFPDLHSELNLSSLELGDSALYFCASSVARGDSNVLTFGAGSRLTVL.

This sequence joins TRBV7-9 and TRBJ2-3; D remains ambiguous. This CDR3 has 14 amino acids. V was pared by 2 bases and J by 2 bases, with 8 bases between. The V gene's germline CDR1 is SEHNR and CDR2 FQNEAQ (reference sequence). Here the CDR3 reads CASSLLQSTDTQYF. The CDR3 region has the DNA TGTGCCAGCAGCTTATTGCAGTCCACAGATACGCAGTATTTT. The entire variable domain, with the rest obtained from reference TRBV7-9 and TRBJ2-3, is as follows: DTGVSQNPRHKITKRGQNVTFRCDPISEHNRLYWYRQTLGQGPEFLTYFQNEAQLEKSRLLSDRFSAERPKGSFSTLEIQRTEQGDSAMYLCASSLLQSTDTQYFGPGTRLTVL.

Of note for this clone: Compared with germline, one end of the junction differs, possibly owing to a read error. The chain has TRBV4-2 and TRBJ1-2; unclear D gene. Germline assignment: CDR1 LGHNA and CDR2 YNFKEQ. The CDR3 totals 14 residues. CDR3 residues: CAGSQLGLDGGYTF. For the CDR3, the DNA is TGTGCCGGCAGCCAATTAGGACTTGATGGCGGCTACACCTTC.

The chain couples TRBV5-4 to TRBJ2-2; 9 nucleotides align to TRBD1. Germline V CDR1 and CDR2: SGHNT, YYREEE (reference sequence). The V and J ends lost 5 bases and 3 bases, in that order; junction bases with no gene match: 8. CDR3 size: 16 residues. CDR3: CASRLAYRGHTGELFF. As DNA, the CDR3 is TGTGCCAGCAGACTTGCATACAGGGGGCACACCGGGGAGCTGTTTTTT.

The J gene is TRBJ2-1, the V gene TRBV7-9; a weak D match, TRBD1 (6 bases). The ends were cut back, 1 base at V and 6 bases at J, with 16 bases in the middle. Looked up from germline, CDR1 is SEHNR and CDR2 is FQNEAQ (reference sequence). CDR3 size: 16 residues. In DNA form, the CDR3 reads TGTGCCAGCAGCTTAGTCGTAGGGACAAATACCAATGAGCAGTTCTTC. Translation gives CASSLVVGTNTNEQFF.

The gene calls are TRBV6-5 and TRBJ2-5; 11 bases map to TRBD1. Germline V gives CDR1 MNHEY, CDR2 SVGAGI. The CDR3 loop spans 14 amino acids. Losses at the gene ends were 5 bases for V and 5 bases for J; bases not matched to a gene: 4. CDR3 in DNA: TGTGCCAGCAGTCGGACAGGGGGCGGGGAGACCCAGTACTTC. Translation gives CASSRTGGGETQYF.

The rearrangement joins TRBV27 to TRBJ2-6, with D unresolved. Trimming shortened V by 10 bases and J by 10 bases, and 23 bases separated the two germline ends. CDR1 is MNHEY, CDR2 SMNVEV, per germline (reference sequence). The CDR3 is 15 amino acids. This CDR3 reads CATTLGNDPPNVLTF. The CDR3 DNA follows: TGTGCCACAACTCTGGGAAACGATCCTCCAAACGTCCTGACTTTC.

A note on this clone: A far larger clone lies a single base away; this is likely a read error. The sample carries other DNA sequences with the same CDR3. The chain recombines TRBV7-2 with TRBJ1-1; D not certain. The V end lost 3 bases, the J end lost 1 base, and 3 bases lay between the germline ends. Per germline, CDR1 SGHTA and CDR2 FQGNSA. The CDR3 consists of 12 residues. The CDR3 region has the DNA TGTGCCAGCAGCTTCGGGAACACTGAAGCTTTCTTT. It encodes CASSFGNTEAFF.

As for this clone: Other DNA variants within this sample encode the same CDR3. This CDR3 is CASSPQGADTQYF. Here the CDR3 DNA reads TGCGCCAGCAGCCCCCAGGGGGCGGATACGCAGTATTTT. V and J are TRBV5-1 and TRBJ2-3; TRBD1 agrees at 8 bases. Germline V lookup: CDR1 SGHRS, CDR2 YFSETQ. V was pared by 4 bases and J by 6 bases, with 4 bases of the junction left unmatched. CDR3 size: 13 residues.

This clone was detected a few times. CDR3: CASSTGGGVTEAFF. In DNA, the CDR3 is TGTGCCAGTAGTACTGGGGGAGGGGTGACTGAAGCTTTCTTT. The chain links TRBV19 to TRBJ1-1; tentatively, D is TRBD1 (5 bases). Between the trimmed V and J ends, which lost 4 bases and 5 bases, there was a span of 14 bases. The CDR3 length is 14 residues. Germline CDR1 and CDR2: LNHDA and SQIVND (reference sequence).

This sequence joins TRBV28 and TRBJ1-4; a possible D gene is TRBD1 (5 bases). The V gene lost 7 bases and the J gene lost 7 bases, with 10 bases spanning the gap. Germline V lookup: CDR1 MDHEN, CDR2 SYDVKM. The CDR3 runs 12 residues. This CDR3 is CASMTGAEKLFF. The CDR3 DNA reads as TGTGCCAGCATGACCGGGGCTGAAAAACTGTTTTTT.

The gene calls are TRBV7-3 and TRBJ2-1; no clear D. With 4 bases removed from V and 2 bases from J, the gap between germline ends came to 21 bases. CDR3 length: 18 amino acids. Germline V gene data show CDR1 as SGHTA and CDR2 as FQGTGA. CDR3 sequence (DNA): TGTGCCAGCAGCTCCCCCCCTTCGGGTAGGAAGACCTACAATGAGCAGTTCTTC. This encodes CASSSPPSGRKTYNEQFF.

The chain is built from TRBV19 and TRBJ2-7; TRBD1 aligns across 8 bases. CDR1 is LNHDA and CDR2 is SQIVND in the germline V gene (reference sequence). Losses at the gene ends were 4 bases for V and 3 bases for J; bases not matched to a gene: 11. The CDR3 has 16 residues. The CDR3: CASSSDRGAGRYEQYF. For the CDR3, the DNA is TGTGCCAGTAGTAGCGACAGGGGTGCGGGTCGCTACGAGCAGTACTTC.

J is TRBJ2-5 and V is TRBV27; 8 bases are shared with TRBD1. The J call may be mistaken, given a closer DNA end match to TRBJ2-7. Per germline, CDR1 MNHEY and CDR2 SMNVEV (reference sequence). The CDR3 is 14 residues long. CDR3 nucleotides: TGTGCCAGCAAACCGCAGGGGGCATCCTACGAGCAGTACTTC. This translates into CASKPQGASYEQYF.

This chain links TRBV19 with TRBJ1-1, with unresolved D. The V gene lost 7 bases and the J gene lost 0 bases, with 12 bases spanning the gap. Looked up from germline, CDR1 is LNHDA and CDR2 is SQIVND (reference sequence). The CDR3 is 14 amino acids. The CDR3 region has the DNA TGTGCCAGTAAATCCCACAGCATGAACACTGAAGCTTTCTTT. This encodes CASKSHSMNTEAFF.

This clone has only one observation. The chain combines TRBV28 with TRBJ1-5; no firm D call. V lost 2 bases and J 0 bases, leaving 14 bases between the germline ends. The germline gives CDR1 MDHEN, CDR2 SYDVKM. This CDR3 has 17 residues. The CDR3 loop reads CASSLRLSGDSNQPQHF. The CDR3 coding sequence is TGTGCCAGCAGTTTAAGGCTTAGTGGGGATAGCAATCAGCCCCAGCATTTT. The full variable domain, completed using reference TRBV28 and TRBJ1-5, is DVKVTQSSRYLVKRTGEKVFLECVQDMDHENMFWYRQDPGLGLRLIYFSYDVKMKEKGDIPEGYSVSREKKERFSLILESASTNQTSMYLCASSLRLSGDSNQPQHFGDGTRLSIL.

This clone was seen a single time. The genes are TRBV27 and TRBJ1-5; D gene unclear. Germline assignment: CDR1 MNHEY and CDR2 SMNVEV (reference sequence). Trimming took 1 base from V and 0 from J, leaving 13 bases between them. The CDR3 has 17 residues. CDR3 amino acids: CASSLFGRVGSNQPQHF. The CDR3 coding sequence is TGTGCCAGCAGTTTATTTGGTCGAGTGGGTAGCAATCAGCCCCAGCATTTT.

The chain links TRBV2 to TRBJ2-7; 9 bases align to TRBD1. The V gene's germline CDR1 is SNHLY and CDR2 FYNNEI. This CDR3 has 14 amino acids. V dropped 4 bases and J dropped 2; count of bases not matched to a gene: 3. CDR3 residues: CASSAGTGPYEQYF. The DNA of the CDR3 is TGTGCCAGCAGTGCCGGGACAGGGCCCTACGAGCAGTACTTC.

The chain has TRBV28 and TRBJ2-7, with D maybe TRBD2 (5 bases). CDR1 is MDHEN, CDR2 SYDVKM, per germline. Between the trimmed V and J ends, which lost 7 bases and 6 bases, there was a span of 16 bases. CDR3 length: 13 residues. The DNA of the CDR3 is TGTGCCAGCACACGAAGAGGGCGAGGCGAGCAGTACTTC. It codes for CASTRRGRGEQYF. Drawing the rest from reference TRBV28 and TRBJ2-7, the complete variable domain is DVKVTQSSRYLVKRTGEKVFLECVQDMDHENMFWYRQDPGLGLRLIYFSYDVKMKEKGDIPEGYSVSREKKERFSLILESASTNQTSMYLCASTRRGRGEQYFGPGTRLTVT.